These 21 T cell receptor beta chains share one sample of origin, sequenced in a study of shared clonotypes between healthy human individuals (dated by TCRdb to 2019 to 2021). Preparation of the library involved the immunoSEQ multiplex PCR assay. The immuneACCESS repertoire file appears here via TCRdb, limited to in-frame rearrangements. These files lack a portion of the clones; in checked studies, under half of the deficit traces to unresolved V genes, and the cause of the others is not known. This sample is represented by about 380,000 clones; approximately 96% of them were singletons. The ten top clones hold about 0.34% of the sample. The sequencing input was memory CD8+ T cells sorted from blood. The sample's cell subset or site label, decoded: CD45RO+ cells pooled with CCR7-negative TemRA cells. Receptors originate from a man aged 25-40 years in good health.

The chain carries TRBV2 and TRBJ2-7; D perhaps matches TRBD2 (6 bases). CDR1 and CDR2 from the germline V gene are SNHLY and FYNNEI. CDR3 size: 14 residues. V was trimmed by 6 bases and J by 0 bases, leaving 12 bases between them. The CDR3 DNA is TGTGCCAGCAGGCAGACTAGACCCTCCTACGAGCAGTACTTC. Residues: CASRQTRPSYEQYF. Full variable domain (missing parts from reference TRBV2 and TRBJ2-7): EPEVTQTPSHQVTQMGQEVILRCVPISNHLYFYWYRQILGQKVEFLVSFYNNEISEKSEIFDDQFSVERPDGSNFTLKIRSTKLEDSAMYFCASRQTRPSYEQYFGPGTRLTVT.

This sequence joins TRBV18 and TRBJ2-7; D perhaps matches TRBD1 (6 bases). Germline assignment: CDR1 KGHSH and CDR2 LQKENI. The length of the CDR3 is 14 residues. The V end lost 6 bases, the J end lost 3 bases, and 15 bases lay between the germline ends. The CDR3 protein is CASSPRDTLYEQYF. The CDR3 DNA is TGTGCCAGCTCCCCCCGGGACACCCTCTACGAGCAGTACTTC.

The chain links TRBV2 to TRBJ1-2, with D tentatively TRBD1 (6 bases). V was cut by 4 bases and J by 4 bases, with 10 bases left in between. The CDR3 runs to 13 residues. Germline loops: CDR1 SNHLY, CDR2 FYNNEI. CDR3 loop: CASSGTAGYGYTF. The DNA for the CDR3 is TGTGCCAGCAGTGGGACAGCAGGCTATGGCTACACCTTC.

The chain employs TRBV28 and TRBJ2-1, with 12 nucleotides matching TRBD2. CDR1 is MDHEN, CDR2 SYDVKM, per germline. J was trimmed by 10 bases and V by 6 bases; bases with no gene match: 1. The CDR3 covers 12 residues. The CDR3 protein is CASSLAGGEQFF. The CDR3 region has the DNA TGTGCCAGCAGCCTAGCGGGAGGGGAGCAGTTCTTC. Full variable domain (remainder filled in from reference TRBV28 and TRBJ2-1): DVKVTQSSRYLVKRTGEKVFLECVQDMDHENMFWYRQDPGLGLRLIYFSYDVKMKEKGDIPEGYSVSREKKERFSLILESASTNQTSMYLCASSLAGGEQFFGPGTRLTVL.

The rearrangement links TRBV6-6 to TRBJ1-1; D gene uncertain. The CDR3 consists of 12 residues. V was pared by 4 bases and J by 1 base, with 4 bases between. From germline, CDR1 is MNHNY and CDR2 SVGAGI (reference sequence). CDR3 sequence reads: CASSSGNTEAFF. DNA for the CDR3: TGTGCCAGCAGTTCAGGGAACACTGAAGCTTTCTTT.

V gene TRBV7-9 combines with J gene TRBJ1-1; D gene ambiguous. This CDR3 is 15 amino acids long. Germline V gene data show CDR1 as SEHNR and CDR2 as FQNEAQ (reference sequence). Trimming pared 3 bases from V and 2 bases from J, leaving 13 bases between. CDR3 amino acids: CASSFGGGANTEAFF. The CDR3 DNA reads as TGTGCCAGCAGCTTTGGAGGTGGCGCCAACACTGAAGCTTTCTTT.

The CDR3 region is CASSFRGETQYF. Written as DNA, the CDR3 is TGTGCCAGCAGTTTCAGGGGGGAGACCCAGTACTTC. The V gene is TRBV27, the J gene TRBJ2-5; TRBD1 agrees at 7 bases. The CDR3 has 12 amino acids. Per the germline V gene, CDR1 is MNHEY and CDR2 is SMNVEV (reference sequence). V shed 3 bases and J 5 bases; nucleotides not matched to a gene: 0.

V and J are TRBV5-4 and TRBJ2-3; D remains unclear. Trimming took off 4 bases at V and 1 base at J, with 10 bases between the two ends. The germline V gene encodes CDR1 SGHNT and CDR2 YYREEE (reference sequence). This CDR3 comprises 14 residues. The CDR3 DNA reads TGTGCCAGCAGCCGCGGTCTCGGCACAGATACGCAGTATTTT. Translated, it gives CASSRGLGTDTQYF.

The chain employs TRBV28 and TRBJ1-5; possibly TRBD1 for D (5 bases). The germline V gene encodes CDR1 MDHEN and CDR2 SYDVKM. CDR3 length equals 20 residues. V gave up 7 bases and J gave up 0 bases, with 28 bases separating them. The CDR3 DNA sequence: TGTGCCAGCACCAATTTTGTGGGCAGGGAGAGGTGGGTTAGCAATCAGCCCCAGCATTTT. Amino acid sequence: CASTNFVGRERWVSNQPQHF.

The chain links TRBV4-1 to TRBJ2-7, with D perhaps being TRBD1 or TRBD2 (5 bases each). CDR1 and CDR2 (germline): MGHRA, YSYEKL. The CDR3 has 19 residues. Trimming pared 1 base from V and 0 bases from J, leaving 22 bases between. The CDR3 spells CASSQGVAGSSAASYEQYF. The CDR3 bases are TGCGCCAGCAGCCAAGGGGTCGCAGGGAGCTCAGCGGCCTCCTACGAGCAGTACTTC.

The chain combines TRBV4-1 with TRBJ1-4; D ambiguous. Germline V gives CDR1 MGHRA, CDR2 YSYEKL. V was shortened by 2 bases and J by 10 bases, with 8 bases between the two germline ends. CDR3 size: 12 residues. CDR3 protein: CASSQWGGKLFF. CDR3 in DNA: TGCGCCAGCAGCCAATGGGGTGGAAAACTGTTTTTT.

The V and J genes are TRBV19 and TRBJ1-1; TRBD1 matches 7 bases. The CDR3 extends over 15 amino acids. Trimming at V came to 5 bases and at J to 0 bases, leaving 6 bases not matched to a gene. Germline CDR1 and CDR2: LNHDA and SQIVND (reference sequence). The CDR3 spells CASSVTGTVNTEAFF. In DNA, the CDR3 is TGTGCCAGTAGTGTCACCGGGACAGTGAACACTGAAGCTTTCTTT.

The rearrangement links TRBV7-2 to TRBJ2-1; D gene unclear. Germline V gene lookup returns CDR1 SGHTA and CDR2 FQGNSA. The CDR3 totals 15 residues. V was shortened by 1 base and J by 0 bases, with 7 bases between the two germline ends. In DNA, the CDR3 is TGTGCCAGCAGCTTAGGCAGTCCCTCCTACAATGAGCAGTTCTTC. Translating gives CASSLGSPSYNEQFF. The full variable domain, its missing parts supplied by reference TRBV7-2 and TRBJ2-1, is GAGVSQSPSNKVTEKGKDVELRCDPISGHTALYWYRQSLGQGLEFLIYFQGNSAPDKSGLPSDRFSAERTGGSVSTLTIQRTQQEDSAVYLCASSLGSPSYNEQFFGPGTRLTVL.

CDR3 sequence (DNA): TGTGCCATCAGTGATGGACTAGCGGGAGACGAGCAGTACTTC. This sequence encodes CAISDGLAGDEQYF. The rearrangement links TRBV10-3 to TRBJ2-7; 13 bases align to TRBD2. CDR1 and CDR2 (germline): ENHRY, SYGVKD. After removal of 3 bases from V and 5 bases from J, the junction contained 1 base not matched to a gene. The CDR3 consists of 14 residues.

The chain is built from TRBV4-2 and TRBJ2-7, with a weak D call TRBD2 (5 bases). The CDR3 contains 14 residues. Looked up from germline, CDR1 is LGHNA and CDR2 is YNFKEQ. The ends were cut back, 5 bases at V and 3 bases at J, with 14 bases in the middle. The CDR3 reads CASSKLGGNYEQYF. The CDR3, as DNA: TGTGCCAGCAGCAAACTAGGAGGCAACTACGAGCAGTACTTC.

This sequence joins TRBV6-5 and TRBJ2-3; 11 nucleotides line up with TRBD1. Germline V lookup: CDR1 MNHEY, CDR2 SVGAGI. The junction had 4 bases not matched to a gene; V was cut back by 4 bases and J by 4 bases. The CDR3 runs 15 residues. The CDR3 DNA reads TGTGCCAGCAGTTCACTGGGACAGGGGGCAGATACGCAGTATTTT. Translating gives CASSSLGQGADTQYF.

The chain uses TRBV27 and TRBJ1-2; 7 positions match TRBD1. V shed 5 bases and J 3 bases; nucleotides not matched to a gene: 6. Germline CDR1 and CDR2: MNHEY and SMNVEV (reference sequence). CDR3 size: 14 residues. CDR3 sequence: CASSAIQGHYGYTF. In DNA, the CDR3 is TGTGCCAGCAGTGCAATACAGGGGCACTATGGCTACACCTTC.

The V gene is TRBV7-9, the J gene TRBJ2-1; possible D gene TRBD2, 6 bases. The CDR3 spans 15 residues. Germline V CDR1 and CDR2: SEHNR, FQNEAQ (reference sequence). The V end was cut by 4 bases, the J end by 2 bases, with 12 bases between. For the CDR3, the DNA is TGTGCCAGCAGCTCGGGGCAGCGGGCCTACAATGAGCAGTTCTTC. Amino acid sequence: CASSSGQRAYNEQFF.

J is TRBJ2-1 and V is TRBV10-3, with 8 positions matching TRBD1. CDR3 length: 15 residues. Per germline, CDR1 ENHRY and CDR2 SYGVKD. V lost 0 bases to trimming and J lost 8 bases; unmatched junction nucleotides: 6. CDR3 loop: CAISESDRDGDEQFF. Here the CDR3 DNA reads TGTGCCATCAGTGAGTCGGACAGGGATGGAGATGAGCAGTTCTTC.

The J gene is TRBJ2-5, the V gene TRBV20-1; no clear D. Per the germline V gene, CDR1 is DFQATT and CDR2 is SNEGSKA (reference sequence). CDR3 length: 10 residues. V was shortened by 6 bases and J by 5 bases, with 7 bases between the two germline ends. The CDR3 sequence is CSAEKETQYF. The CDR3 bases are TGCAGTGCGGAAAAGGAGACCCAGTACTTC.

This chain joins TRBV28 and TRBJ1-2, with D perhaps TRBD1 (6 bases). Per germline, CDR1 MDHEN and CDR2 SYDVKM. The V end lost 7 bases, the J end lost 3 bases, and 15 bases lay between the germline ends. The CDR3 runs to 14 residues. CDR3 coding DNA: TGTGCCAGCACCTCCAACAGGGCCTACTATGGCTACACCTTC. Translating gives CASTSNRAYYGYTF.